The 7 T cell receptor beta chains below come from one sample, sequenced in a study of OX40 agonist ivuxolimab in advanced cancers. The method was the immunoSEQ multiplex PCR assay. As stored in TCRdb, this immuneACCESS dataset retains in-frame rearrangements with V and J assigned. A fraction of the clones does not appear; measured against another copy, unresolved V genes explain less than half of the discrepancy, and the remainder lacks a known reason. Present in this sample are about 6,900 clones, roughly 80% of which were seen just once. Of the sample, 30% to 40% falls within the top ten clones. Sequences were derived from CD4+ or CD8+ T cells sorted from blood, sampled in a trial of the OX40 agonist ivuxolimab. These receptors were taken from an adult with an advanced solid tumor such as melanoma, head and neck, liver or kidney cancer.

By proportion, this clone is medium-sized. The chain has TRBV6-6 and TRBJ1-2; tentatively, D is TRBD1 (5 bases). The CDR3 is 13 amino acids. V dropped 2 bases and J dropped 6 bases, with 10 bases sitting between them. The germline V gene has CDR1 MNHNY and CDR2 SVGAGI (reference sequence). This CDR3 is CASSYLGTHGYTF. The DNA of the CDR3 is TGTGCCAGCAGTTACCTGGGGACGCATGGCTACACCTTC.

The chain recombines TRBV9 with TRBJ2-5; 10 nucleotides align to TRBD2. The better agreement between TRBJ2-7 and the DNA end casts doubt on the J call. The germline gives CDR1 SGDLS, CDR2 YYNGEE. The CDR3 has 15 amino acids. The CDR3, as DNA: TGTGCCAGCAGCGTTAGCGGGAGGCCGATGAACGAGCAGTACTTC. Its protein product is CASSVSGRPMNEQYF.

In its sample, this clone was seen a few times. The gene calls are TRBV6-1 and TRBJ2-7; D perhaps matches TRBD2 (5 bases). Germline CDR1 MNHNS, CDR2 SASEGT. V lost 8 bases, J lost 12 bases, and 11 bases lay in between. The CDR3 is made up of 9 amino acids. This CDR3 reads CASGLSGYF. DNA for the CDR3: TGTGCCAGCGGCTTAAGCGGGTACTTC.

The CDR3 DNA follows: TGTGCCAGCAGCTTTAGCTCCTACAATGAGCAGTTCTTC. Translating it yields CASSFSSYNEQFF. This rearrangement joins TRBV11-2 to TRBJ2-1; D is undetermined. CDR1 and CDR2 from the germline V gene are SGHAT and FQNNGV. The CDR3 length is 13 residues. Trimming shortened V by 3 bases and J by 0 bases, and 3 bases separated the two germline ends.

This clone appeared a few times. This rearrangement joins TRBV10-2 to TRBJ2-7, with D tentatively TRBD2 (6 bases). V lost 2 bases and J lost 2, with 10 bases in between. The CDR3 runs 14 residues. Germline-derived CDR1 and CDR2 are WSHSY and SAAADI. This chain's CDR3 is CASSEGGTPYEQYF. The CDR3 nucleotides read TGCGCCAGCAGTGAGGGGGGGACCCCCTACGAGCAGTACTTC.

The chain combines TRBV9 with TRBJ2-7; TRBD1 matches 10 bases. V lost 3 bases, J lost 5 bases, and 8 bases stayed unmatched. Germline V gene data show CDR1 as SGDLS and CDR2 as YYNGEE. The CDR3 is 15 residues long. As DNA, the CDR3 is TGTGCCAGCAGCGCCCCGGGACAGGGGTTCCACGAGCAGTACTTC. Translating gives CASSAPGQGFHEQYF.

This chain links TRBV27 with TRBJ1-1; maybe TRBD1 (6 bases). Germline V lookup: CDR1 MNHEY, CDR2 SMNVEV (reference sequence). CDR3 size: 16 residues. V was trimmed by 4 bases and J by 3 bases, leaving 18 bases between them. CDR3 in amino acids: CASSSGTPEEYTEAFF. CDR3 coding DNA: TGTGCCAGCAGTTCAGGGACACCAGAGGAATACACTGAAGCTTTCTTT.